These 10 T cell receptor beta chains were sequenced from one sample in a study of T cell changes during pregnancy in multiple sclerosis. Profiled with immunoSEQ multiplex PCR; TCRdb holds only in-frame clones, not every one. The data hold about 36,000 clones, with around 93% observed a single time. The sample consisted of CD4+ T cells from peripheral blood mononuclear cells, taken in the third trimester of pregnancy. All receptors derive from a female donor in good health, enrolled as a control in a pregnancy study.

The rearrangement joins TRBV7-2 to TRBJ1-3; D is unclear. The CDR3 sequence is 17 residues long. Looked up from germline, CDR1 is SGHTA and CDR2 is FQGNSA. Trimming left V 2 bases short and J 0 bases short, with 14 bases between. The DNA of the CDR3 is TGTGCCAGCAGCTTACAAAGAGACACCACCTCTGGAAACACCATATATTTT. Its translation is CASSLQRDTTSGNTIYF.

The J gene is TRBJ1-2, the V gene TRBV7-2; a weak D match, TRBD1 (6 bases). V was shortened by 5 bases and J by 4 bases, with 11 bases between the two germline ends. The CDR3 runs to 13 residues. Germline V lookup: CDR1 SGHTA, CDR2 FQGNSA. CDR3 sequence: CASSLGQSYGYTF. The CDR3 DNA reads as TGTGCCAGCAGCCTGGGACAATCCTATGGCTACACCTTC.

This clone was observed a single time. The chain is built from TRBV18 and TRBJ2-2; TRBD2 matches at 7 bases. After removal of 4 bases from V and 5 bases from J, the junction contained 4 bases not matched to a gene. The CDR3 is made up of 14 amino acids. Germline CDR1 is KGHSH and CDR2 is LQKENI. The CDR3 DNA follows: TGTGCCAGCTCACGGGACTACGGAACCGGGGAGCTGTTTTTT. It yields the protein CASSRDYGTGELFF. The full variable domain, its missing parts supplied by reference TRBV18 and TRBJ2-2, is NAGVMQNPRHLVRRRGQEARLRCSPMKGHSHVYWYRQLPEEGLKFMVYLQKENIIDESGMPKERFSAEFPKEGPSILRIQQVVRGDSAAYFCASSRDYGTGELFFGEGSRLTVL.

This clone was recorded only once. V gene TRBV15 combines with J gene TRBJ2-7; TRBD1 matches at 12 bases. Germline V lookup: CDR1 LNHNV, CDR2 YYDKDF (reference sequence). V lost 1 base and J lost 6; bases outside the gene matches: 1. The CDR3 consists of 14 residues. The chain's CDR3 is CATSRGDRGREQYF. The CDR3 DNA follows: TGTGCCACCAGCAGAGGGGACAGGGGGCGCGAGCAGTACTTC.

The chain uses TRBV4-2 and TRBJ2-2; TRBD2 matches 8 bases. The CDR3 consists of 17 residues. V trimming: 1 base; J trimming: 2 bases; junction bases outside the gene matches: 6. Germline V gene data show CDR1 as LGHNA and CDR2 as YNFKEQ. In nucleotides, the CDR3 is TGTGCCAGCAGCCAAGTAACACTAGCGGATAACACCGGGGAGCTGTTTTTT. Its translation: CASSQVTLADNTGELFF.

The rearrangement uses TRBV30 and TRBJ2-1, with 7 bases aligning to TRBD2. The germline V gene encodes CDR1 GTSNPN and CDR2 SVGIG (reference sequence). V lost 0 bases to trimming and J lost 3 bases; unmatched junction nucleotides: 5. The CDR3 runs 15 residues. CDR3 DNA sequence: TGTGCCTGGAGTGTAAGAGCGGGGTACTACAATGAGCAGTTCTTC. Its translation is CAWSVRAGYYNEQFF.

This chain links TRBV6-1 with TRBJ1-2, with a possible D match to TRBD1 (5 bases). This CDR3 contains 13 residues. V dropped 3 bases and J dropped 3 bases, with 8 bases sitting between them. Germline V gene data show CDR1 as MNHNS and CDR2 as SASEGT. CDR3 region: CASSDREYYGYTF. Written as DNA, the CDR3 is TGTGCCAGCAGTGACAGGGAATACTATGGCTACACCTTC.

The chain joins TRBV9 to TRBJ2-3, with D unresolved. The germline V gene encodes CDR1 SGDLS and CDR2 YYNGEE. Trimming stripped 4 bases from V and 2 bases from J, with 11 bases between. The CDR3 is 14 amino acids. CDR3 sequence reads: CASSPGSPTDTQYF. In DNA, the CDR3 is TGTGCCAGCAGCCCCGGGTCCCCCACAGATACGCAGTATTTT.

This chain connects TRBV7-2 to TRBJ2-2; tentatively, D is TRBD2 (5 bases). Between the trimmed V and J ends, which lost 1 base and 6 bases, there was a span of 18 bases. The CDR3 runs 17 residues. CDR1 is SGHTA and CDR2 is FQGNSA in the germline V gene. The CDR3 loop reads CASSLVTLTGGPGELFF. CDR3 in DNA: TGTGCCAGCAGCTTAGTAACCCTTACCGGAGGTCCCGGGGAGCTGTTTTTT.

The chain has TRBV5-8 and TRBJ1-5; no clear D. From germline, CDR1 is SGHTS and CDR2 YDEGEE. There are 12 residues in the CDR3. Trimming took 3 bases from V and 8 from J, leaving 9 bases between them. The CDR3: CASSWSLEPQHF. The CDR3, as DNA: TGTGCCAGCAGCTGGAGTTTGGAGCCCCAGCATTTT.